This T cell receptor beta chain was observed in a study of cytomegalovirus exposure and HLA in healthy donors. Findings of the study overall: A later analysis appeared to link common viral pathogens to several of the most significant clusters.

On this clone itself: The target antigen is unknown.

The PCR ran on 60 Vbeta and 13 Jbeta primers. The table came from immunoSEQ multiplex PCR; TCRdb's copy has only in-frame clones and leaves some out. The data contain roughly 120,000 clones, 9% to 10% of them singletons. The sequencing sample was made of PBMCs. The TCR sequence derives from a man aged 25-40 years in good health and CMV-seronegative.

Written as DNA, the CDR3 is TGCGCCAGCAGCCAGGTTAGGGGTGAAAAACTGTTTTTT. The encoded protein is CASSQVRGEKLFF. V gene TRBV4-1 combines with J gene TRBJ1-4, with D possibly matching TRBD1 (5 bases). V lost 3 bases and J 7 bases, leaving 9 bases between the germline ends. CDR3 length: 13 residues. The germline CDR1 and CDR2 sequences are MGHRA and YSYEKL.